This entry describes one T cell receptor beta chain. CDR1 and CDR2 from the germline V gene are SGHTA and FQGTGA. Trimming removed 3 bases from V and 8 bases from J; junction bases left unmatched: 10. The CDR3 runs 16 residues. Only in-frame clones appear in the TCRdb table, and some are missing; sequencing was by immunoSEQ multiplex PCR. The profile shows 110,000 to 150,000 clones, around 90% of them singletons. The record originates from a study of control samples from healthy donors and cancer patients. The clonotype originates from a man aged 25-45 years in good health. Sequencing was carried out using blood. This chain connects TRBV7-3 to TRBJ2-1; TRBD1 aligns across 10 bases. In nucleotides, the CDR3 is TGTGCCAGCAGCTTGGATGGGGACAGGGGACGCGATGAGCAGTTCTTC. This encodes CASSLDGDRGRDEQFF.